This paragraph covers one T cell receptor beta chain sequence. Its antigen is not known. Germline is not matched at one junction end, which may reflect a read error. This entry is derived from a study of tumor and adjacent non-tumor tissue in lung cancer. Study-wide points: Higher tumor TCR diversity was associated with shorter survival.

No cell sorting was done before RNA was extracted from the tissue. The normal lung tissue was taken more than 3 cm from the tumor edge. A modified ARM-PCR protocol with three rounds of nested PCR amplified TCRbeta. TCRdb re-called the multiplex PCR reads through MiXCR, storing one row per CDR3 protein. The table shows around 80,000 distinct CDR3 sequences, with over 65% occurring only once. CDR3 size: 15 residues. Germline V gene sequence: CDR1 MNHNS, CDR2 SASEGT. The sequencing sample was made of distant non-tumor lung tissue. The sequence was obtained from a man between 65 and 85 years old with non-small cell lung cancer. The rearrangement joins TRBV6-1 to TRBJ1-1; D is unclear. The CDR3 is CDRGERRRVNIEAFF. The DNA for the CDR3 is TGTGACAGAGGTGAGAGGAGAAGGGTTAACATTGAAGCTTTCTTT.